Below, one TCR beta chain is given with its context. This entry comes from a study of blood T cell repertoires in COVID-19. At the level of the study: The United States, Italy and Spain were the sources of the acute and convalescent COVID-19 samples. PBMCs, B-cell-depleted T cells, or T cells were the source of the cDNA or gDNA that made up the material.

Original data processing: Using reference gene primer amplification, nucleated cell counts were estimated. Profiled with immunoSEQ multiplex PCR; TCRdb holds only in-frame clones, not every one. V, J and clone size reflect that table, while D and trimming were determined from the DNA. This sample has around 120,000 clones, with over 60% found just once. There are 15 residues in the CDR3. CDR1 and CDR2 (germline): LGHNA, YNFKEQ. Trimming removed 0 bases from V and 5 bases from J, with 13 bases in between. The sequence came from a woman older than 75 with acute or convalescent COVID-19. Specimen: peripheral blood. The genes are TRBV4-2 and TRBJ2-5; the D gene is possibly TRBD2 (5 bases). As DNA, the CDR3 is TGTGCCAGCAGCCAAGATGGGCGGGCTCCGGAGACCCAGTACTTC. This codes for CASSQDGRAPETQYF.